These 5 T cell receptor beta chains originate from one sample sequenced in a study of control samples from healthy donors and cancer patients. Generated by immunoSEQ multiplex PCR, the TCRdb table keeps only in-frame clones and is missing some. Of about 130,000 clones listed, around 90% were seen once; the top ten hold 2% to 3%. Material: blood. These receptor sequences come from a man aged 40-55 years in good health.

V gene TRBV6-4 combines with J gene TRBJ1-1; D is ambiguous. The V end was cut by 3 bases, the J end by 0 bases, with 17 bases between. This CDR3 region has 17 residues. The germline CDR1 and CDR2 sequences are MRHNA and SNTAGT. DNA of the CDR3: TGTGCCAGCAGTGAAAAGGTTTCCGAGCCCATGAACACTGAAGCTTTCTTT. Protein: CASSEKVSEPMNTEAFF.

The chain joins TRBV6-2 or TRBV6-3 to TRBJ1-2; D gene ambiguous. Trimming left V 2 bases short and J 7 bases short, with 5 bases between. Germline CDR1 is MNHEY and CDR2 is SVGEGT. The CDR3 is 11 residues long. The CDR3 DNA is TGTGCCAGCAGTTACGTTCGTGGCTACACCTTC. Translation gives CASSYVRGYTF.

The chain recombines TRBV7-2 with TRBJ2-1; the match to TRBD2 covers 8 bases. The CDR3 sequence is 16 residues long. V lost 5 bases and J lost 0; bases outside the gene matches: 6. Germline loops: CDR1 SGHTA, CDR2 FQGNSA. In DNA, the CDR3 is TGTGCCAGCAGCCGGGGGGGGTTTAACTCCTACAATGAGCAGTTCTTC. Amino acid sequence: CASSRGGFNSYNEQFF.

CDR3 sequence: CASSHSYEQYF. The DNA for the CDR3 is TGCGCCAGCAGCCACAGCTACGAGCAGTACTTC. The chain is built from TRBV4-1 and TRBJ2-7; D is unclear. From germline, CDR1 is MGHRA and CDR2 YSYEKL. The CDR3 spans 11 residues. The germline V and J ends were trimmed by 3 bases and 3 bases, with 3 bases remaining between them.

This chain joins TRBV27 and TRBJ2-3, with 8 positions matching TRBD2. CDR3 length equals 16 residues. The germline gives CDR1 MNHEY, CDR2 SMNVEV (reference sequence). With V trimmed by 5 bases and J by 4 bases, 11 bases remained unmatched. The CDR3 sequence is CASSAVRDGGADTQYF. CDR3 nucleotides: TGTGCCAGCAGTGCCGTGCGGGACGGGGGGGCAGATACGCAGTATTTT.